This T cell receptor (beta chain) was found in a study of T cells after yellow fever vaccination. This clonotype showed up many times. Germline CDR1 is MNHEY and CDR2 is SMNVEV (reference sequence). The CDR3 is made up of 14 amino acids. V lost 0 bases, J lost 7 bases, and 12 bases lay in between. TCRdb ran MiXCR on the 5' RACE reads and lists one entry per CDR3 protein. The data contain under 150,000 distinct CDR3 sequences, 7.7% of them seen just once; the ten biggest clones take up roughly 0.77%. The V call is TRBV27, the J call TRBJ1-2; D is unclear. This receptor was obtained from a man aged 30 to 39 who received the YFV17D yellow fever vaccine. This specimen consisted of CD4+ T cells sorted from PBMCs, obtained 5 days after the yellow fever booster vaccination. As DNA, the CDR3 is TGTGCCAGCAGTTTATCAGCGACTGTCCTTGGCTACACCTTC. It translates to CASSLSATVLGYTF.